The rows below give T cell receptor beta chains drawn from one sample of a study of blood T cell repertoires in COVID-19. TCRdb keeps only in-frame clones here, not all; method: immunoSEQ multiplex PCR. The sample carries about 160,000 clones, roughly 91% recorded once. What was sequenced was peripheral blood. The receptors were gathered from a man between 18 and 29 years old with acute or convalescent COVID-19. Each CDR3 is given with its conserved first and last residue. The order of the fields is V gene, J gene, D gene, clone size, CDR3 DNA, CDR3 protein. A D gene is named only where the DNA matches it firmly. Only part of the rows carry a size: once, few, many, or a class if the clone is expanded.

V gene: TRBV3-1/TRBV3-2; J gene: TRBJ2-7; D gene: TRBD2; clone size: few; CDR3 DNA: TGTGCCAGCAGCCAGCGTGCGGGAGTCTACGAGCAGTACTTC; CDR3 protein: CASSQRAGVYEQYF
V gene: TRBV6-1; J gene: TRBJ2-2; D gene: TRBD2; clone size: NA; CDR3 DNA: TGTGCCAGCAGTGAATTAGCGGGAGGGGTAACCGGGGAGCTGTTTTTT; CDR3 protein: CASSELAGGVTGELFF
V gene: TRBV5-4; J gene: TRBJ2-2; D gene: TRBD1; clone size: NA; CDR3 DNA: TGTGCCAGCAGCTCAGACAGGGCAAGCGTAGAGCTGTTTTTT; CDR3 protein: CASSSDRASVELFF
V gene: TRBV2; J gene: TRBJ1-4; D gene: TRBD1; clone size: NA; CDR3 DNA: TGTGCCAGCATTGGGGACAGGGGCGAAAAACTGTTTTTT; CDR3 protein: CASIGDRGEKLFF
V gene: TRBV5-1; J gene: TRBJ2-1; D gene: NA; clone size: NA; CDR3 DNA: TGCGCCAGCAGTTTGATTGAATTGGGGAGAGGGGGTTACAATGAGCAGTTCTTC; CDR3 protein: CASSLIELGRGGYNEQFF
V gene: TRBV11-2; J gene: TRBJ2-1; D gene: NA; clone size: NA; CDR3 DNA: TGTGCCAGCAGCTTAGGCTCTCTAAATGAGCAGTTCTTC; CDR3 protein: CASSLGSLNEQFF
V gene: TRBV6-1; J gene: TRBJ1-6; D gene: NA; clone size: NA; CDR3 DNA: TGTGCCAGCAGTGATGAGGTGGTTTCACCCCTCCACTTT; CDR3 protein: CASSDEVVSPLHF
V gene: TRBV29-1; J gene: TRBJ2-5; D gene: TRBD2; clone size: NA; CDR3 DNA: TGCAGCGTTTCTAGCGGGAGCCAAGAGACCCAGTACTTC; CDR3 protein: CSVSSGSQETQYF
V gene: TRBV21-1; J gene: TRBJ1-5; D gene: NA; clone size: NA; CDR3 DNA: TGTGCCAGCAGCACCCTTTCATTCAGGAGGTATAGCAATCAGCCCCAGCATTTT; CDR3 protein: CASSTLSFRRYSNQPQHF
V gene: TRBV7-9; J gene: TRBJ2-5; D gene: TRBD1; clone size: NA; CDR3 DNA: TGTGCCAGCAGCCGTGACAGGGCTCAAGAGACCCAGTACTTC; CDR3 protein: CASSRDRAQETQYF
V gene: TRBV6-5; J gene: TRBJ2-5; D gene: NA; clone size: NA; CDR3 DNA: TGTGCCAGCAGTTACTCGGTTGGGGGCCTCCAAGAGACCCAGTACTTC; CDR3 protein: CASSYSVGGLQETQYF
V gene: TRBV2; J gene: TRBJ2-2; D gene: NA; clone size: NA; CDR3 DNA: TGTGCCAGCAACAGGGACACCGGGGAGCTGTTTTTT; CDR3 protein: CASNRDTGELFF
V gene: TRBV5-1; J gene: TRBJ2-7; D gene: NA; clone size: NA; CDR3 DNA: TGCGCCAGCAGCTCCGGGGGTTTCTACGAGCAGTACTTC; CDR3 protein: CASSSGGFYEQYF
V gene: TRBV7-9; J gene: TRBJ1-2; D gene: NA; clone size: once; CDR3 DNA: TGTGCCAGCAGCTTTAGGGGAGGCAATGGCTACACCTTC; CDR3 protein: CASSFRGGNGYTF
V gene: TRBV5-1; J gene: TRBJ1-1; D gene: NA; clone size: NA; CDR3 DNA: TGCGCCAGCAGCTTGGTATCTCCAGGGGATCCTGAAGCTTTCTTT; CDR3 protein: CASSLVSPGDPEAFF
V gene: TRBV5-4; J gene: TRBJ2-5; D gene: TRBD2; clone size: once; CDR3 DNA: TGTGCCAGCAGCTTGGCCCCGACTAGCTTCTCCGCGCAAGAGACCCAGTACTTC; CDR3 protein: CASSLAPTSFSAQETQYF
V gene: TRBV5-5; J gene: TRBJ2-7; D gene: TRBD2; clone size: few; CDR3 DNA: TGTGCCAGCAGCTCCTTTAGCGGGAGTGGTGGGGAGCAGTACTTC; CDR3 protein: CASSSFSGSGGEQYF
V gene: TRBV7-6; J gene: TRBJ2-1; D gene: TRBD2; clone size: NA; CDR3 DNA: TGTGCCAGCAGCGAGGGACTAGCGGGAGATCTTGAGCAGTTCTTC; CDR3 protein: CASSEGLAGDLEQFF
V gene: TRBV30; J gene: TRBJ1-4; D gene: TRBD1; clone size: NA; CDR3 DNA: TGTGCCTGGACCAGGACAGGATTAAATGAAAAACTGTTTTTT; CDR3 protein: CAWTRTGLNEKLFF
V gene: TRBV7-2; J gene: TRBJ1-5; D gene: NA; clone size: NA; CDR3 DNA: TGTGCCAGCAGCTTGGCGGCCTTCAATCAGCCCCAGCATTTT; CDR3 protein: CASSLAAFNQPQHF
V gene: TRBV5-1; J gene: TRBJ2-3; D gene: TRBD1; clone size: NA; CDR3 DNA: TGCGCCAGCAGCTCAGGGACAGGGGGTAAGCGAGATACGCAGTATTTT; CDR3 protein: CASSSGTGGKRDTQYF
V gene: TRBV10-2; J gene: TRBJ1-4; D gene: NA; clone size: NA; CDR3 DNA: TGCGCCAGCAGGGTTACACTAGCAACTAATGAAAAACTGTTTTTT; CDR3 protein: CASRVTLATNEKLFF
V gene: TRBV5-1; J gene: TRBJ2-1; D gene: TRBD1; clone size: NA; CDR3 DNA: TGCGCCAGCAGCCCTAGAGGGTGGACAGGGGGGCACAATGAGCAGTTCTTC; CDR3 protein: CASSPRGWTGGHNEQFF
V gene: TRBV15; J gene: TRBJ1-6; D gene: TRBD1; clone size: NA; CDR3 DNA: TGTGCCACCAGGTCGTTTAAGACAGGGGGTAATTCACCCCTCCACTTT; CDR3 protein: CATRSFKTGGNSPLHF
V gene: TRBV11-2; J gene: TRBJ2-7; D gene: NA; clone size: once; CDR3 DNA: TGTGCCAGCAGCTCCACAGGGGAGCAGTACTTC; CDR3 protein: CASSSTGEQYF
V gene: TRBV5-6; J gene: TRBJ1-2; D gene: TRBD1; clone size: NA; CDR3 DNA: TGTGCCAGCAGCTCCAGGGACAGGGAGAGTTCTGGCTATGGCTACACCTTC; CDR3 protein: CASSSRDRESSGYGYTF
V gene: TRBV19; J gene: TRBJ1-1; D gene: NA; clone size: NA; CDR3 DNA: TGTGCCAGTAGTATCAGGGGAGCGAACACTGAAGCTTTCTTT; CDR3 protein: CASSIRGANTEAFF
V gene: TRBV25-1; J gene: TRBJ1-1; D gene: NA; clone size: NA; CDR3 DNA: TGTGCCAGCAGTCCAGGGCTTAGGAACACTGAAGCTTTCTTT; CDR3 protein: CASSPGLRNTEAFF
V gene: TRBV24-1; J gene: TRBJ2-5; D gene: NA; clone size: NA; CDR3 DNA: TGTGCCACAAGCGCCACGGGACTGGTGACGGGGACCCAGTACTTC; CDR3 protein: CATSATGLVTGTQYF
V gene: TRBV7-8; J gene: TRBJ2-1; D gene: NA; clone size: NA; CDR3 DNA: TGTGCCAGCAGCTTCGGGATCCTCAATGAGCAGTTCTTC; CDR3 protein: CASSFGILNEQFF
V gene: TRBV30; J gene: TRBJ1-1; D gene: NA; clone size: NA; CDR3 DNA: TGTGCCTGGAACCCTGGAGGACAAGCTTTCTTT; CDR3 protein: CAWNPGGQAFF
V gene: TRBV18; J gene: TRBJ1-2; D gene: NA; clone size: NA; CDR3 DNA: TGTGCCAGCTCCGAAACGCGAGGAAATTCGGTCTATGGCTACACCTTC; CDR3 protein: CASSETRGNSVYGYTF
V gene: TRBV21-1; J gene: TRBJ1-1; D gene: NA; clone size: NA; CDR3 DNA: TGTGCCAGCAGCAATCGTCGGGAAGCTTTCTTT; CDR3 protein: CASSNRREAFF
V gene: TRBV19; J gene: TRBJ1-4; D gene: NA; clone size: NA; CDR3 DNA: TGTGCCAGTAGTATGGGGACGGGACAAGGTGAAAAACTGTTTTTT; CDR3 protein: CASSMGTGQGEKLFF
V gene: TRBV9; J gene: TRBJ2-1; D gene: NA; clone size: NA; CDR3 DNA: TGTGCCAGCAGCGTAGGAGGGATCTCCTACAATGAGCAGTTCTTC; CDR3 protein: CASSVGGISYNEQFF
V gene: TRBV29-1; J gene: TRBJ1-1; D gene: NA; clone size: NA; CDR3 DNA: TGCAGCGTTGTACTCGGACTGATGAACACTGAAGCTTTCTTT; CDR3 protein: CSVVLGLMNTEAFF
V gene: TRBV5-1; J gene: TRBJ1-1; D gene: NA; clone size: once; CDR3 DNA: TGCGCCAGCAGCTTGGTATTGGGGGGGAGAGGCACTGAAGCTTTCTTT; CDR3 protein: CASSLVLGGRGTEAFF
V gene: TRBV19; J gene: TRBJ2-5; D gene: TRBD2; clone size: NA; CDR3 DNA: TGTGCCAGTAGTATCGAGGCTAGCGGGAGTCCCCGGGAGACCCAGTACTTC; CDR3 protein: CASSIEASGSPRETQYF
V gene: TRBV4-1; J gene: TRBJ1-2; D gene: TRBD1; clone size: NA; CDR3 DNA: TGCGCCAGCAGCTCACAGGGGGACTATGGCTACACCTTC; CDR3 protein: CASSSQGDYGYTF
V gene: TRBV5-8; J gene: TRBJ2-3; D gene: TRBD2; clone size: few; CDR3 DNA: TGTGCCAGCAGCTCGGGACTAGCGGGGGGTACAGATACGCAGTATTTT; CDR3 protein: CASSSGLAGGTDTQYF
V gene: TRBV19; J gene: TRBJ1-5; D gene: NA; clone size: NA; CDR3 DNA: TGTGCCAGTACCCCAACACAGGGCGCGCAGGGGCCCCAGCATTTT; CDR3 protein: CASTPTQGAQGPQHF
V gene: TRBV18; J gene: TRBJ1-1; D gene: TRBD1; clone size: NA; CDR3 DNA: TGTGCCAGCTCACGCGATCACCGACAGGGGGCCAACACTGAAGCTTTCTTT; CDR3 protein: CASSRDHRQGANTEAFF
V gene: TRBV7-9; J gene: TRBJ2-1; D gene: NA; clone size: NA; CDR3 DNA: TGTGCCAGCAGCTCACTCCCCGGGAGGGGGCAACTATACAATGAGCAGTTCTTC; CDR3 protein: CASSSLPGRGQLYNEQFF
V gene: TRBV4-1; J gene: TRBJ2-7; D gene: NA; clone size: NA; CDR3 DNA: TGCGCCAGCAGCCCCACAATCGGGGGTAACTACGAGCAGTACTTC; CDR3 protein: CASSPTIGGNYEQYF
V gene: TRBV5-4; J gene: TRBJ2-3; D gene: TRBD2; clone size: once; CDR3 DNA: TGTGCCAGCAACGCCCGGGGGGGGGCGGCAGATACGCAGTATTTT; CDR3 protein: CASNARGGAADTQYF
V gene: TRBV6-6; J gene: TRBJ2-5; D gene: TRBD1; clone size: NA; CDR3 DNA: TGTGCCAGCAGTTACTCGCCGGGACAGCAAGAGACCCAGTACTTC; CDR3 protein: CASSYSPGQQETQYF
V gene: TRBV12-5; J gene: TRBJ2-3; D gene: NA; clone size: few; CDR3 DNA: TGTGCTAGTGGTTCGACACTTAGCACAGATACGCAGTATTTT; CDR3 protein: CASGSTLSTDTQYF
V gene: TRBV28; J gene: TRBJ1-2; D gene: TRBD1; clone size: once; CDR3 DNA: TGTGCCAGCAGTTTAGTACAGGGGGGCGACACCTTC; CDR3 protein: CASSLVQGGDTF
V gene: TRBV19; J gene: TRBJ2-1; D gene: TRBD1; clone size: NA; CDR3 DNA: TGTGCCAGTAGTACCCCAACAGGGGCCTTGGCCAATGAGCAGTTCTTC; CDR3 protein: CASSTPTGALANEQFF
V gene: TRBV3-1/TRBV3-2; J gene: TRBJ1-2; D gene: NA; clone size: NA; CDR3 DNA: TGTGCCAGCAGCGACCGGGACATCTCATACTATGGCTACACCTTC; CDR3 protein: CASSDRDISYYGYTF